This T cell receptor (beta chain) is drawn from a study of T cell changes during pregnancy in multiple sclerosis. Profiling relied on immunoSEQ multiplex PCR, and the TCRdb table lists in-frame clones only, not all of them. The table shows roughly 46,000 clones, with 85% to 95% occurring only once. The V segment lost 1 base and the J segment 5 bases; nucleotides outside the gene matches: 8. From germline, CDR1 is SGDLS and CDR2 YYNGEE. This CDR3 region has 17 residues. The chain uses TRBV9 and TRBJ2-1, with 11 nucleotides matching TRBD1. The receptor was derived from a female donor with multiple sclerosis, enrolled in a pregnancy study. Sample: CD8+ T cells from peripheral blood mononuclear cells, taken after pregnancy. DNA for the CDR3: TGTGCCAGCAGCGTACACCCGGGACAGGGGGGTAACAATGAGCAGTTCTTC. This sequence encodes CASSVHPGQGGNNEQFF.